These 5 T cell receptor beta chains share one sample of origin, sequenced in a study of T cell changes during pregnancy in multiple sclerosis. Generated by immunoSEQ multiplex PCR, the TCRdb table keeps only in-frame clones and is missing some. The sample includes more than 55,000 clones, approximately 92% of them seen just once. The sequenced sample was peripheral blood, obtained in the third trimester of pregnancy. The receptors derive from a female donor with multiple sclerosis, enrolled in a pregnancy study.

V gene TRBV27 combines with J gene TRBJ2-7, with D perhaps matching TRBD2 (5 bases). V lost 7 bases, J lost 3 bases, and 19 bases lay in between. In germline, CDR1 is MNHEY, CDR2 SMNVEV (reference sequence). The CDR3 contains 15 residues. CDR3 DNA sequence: TGTGCCAGCACCTCCCGCGGGTCCTTAATCTACGAGCAGTACTTC. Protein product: CASTSRGSLIYEQYF.

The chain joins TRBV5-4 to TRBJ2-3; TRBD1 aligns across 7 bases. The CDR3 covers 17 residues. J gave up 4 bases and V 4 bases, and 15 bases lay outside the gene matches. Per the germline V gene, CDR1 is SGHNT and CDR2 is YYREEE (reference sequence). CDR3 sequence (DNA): TGTGCCAGCAGCCCCGACAGGGCCCCGCCTATACCAGATACGCAGTATTTT. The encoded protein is CASSPDRAPPIPDTQYF.

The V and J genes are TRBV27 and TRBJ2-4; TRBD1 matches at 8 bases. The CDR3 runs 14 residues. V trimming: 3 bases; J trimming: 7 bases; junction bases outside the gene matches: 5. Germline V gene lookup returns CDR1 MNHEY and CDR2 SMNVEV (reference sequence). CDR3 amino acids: CASSFDRGANIQYF. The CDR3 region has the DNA TGTGCCAGCAGTTTCGACAGGGGAGCGAACATTCAGTACTTC.

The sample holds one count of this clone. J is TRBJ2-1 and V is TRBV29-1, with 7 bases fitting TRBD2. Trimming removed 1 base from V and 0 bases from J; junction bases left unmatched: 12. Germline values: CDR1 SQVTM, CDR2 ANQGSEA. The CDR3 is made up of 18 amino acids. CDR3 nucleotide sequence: TGCAGCGTTGAAGTGTTAGCGGGCCCCCTGAGCTCCTACAATGAGCAGTTCTTC. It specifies CSVEVLAGPLSSYNEQFF.

CDR3 residues: CASGLRTYEQYF. CDR3 nucleotide sequence: TGTGCCAGTGGTCTACGTACCTACGAGCAGTACTTC. V and J are TRBV6-1 and TRBJ2-7, with D hard to call. Germline values: CDR1 MNHNS, CDR2 SASEGT. V shed 9 bases and J shed 2 bases, with 11 bases lying between them. The CDR3 has 12 amino acids.